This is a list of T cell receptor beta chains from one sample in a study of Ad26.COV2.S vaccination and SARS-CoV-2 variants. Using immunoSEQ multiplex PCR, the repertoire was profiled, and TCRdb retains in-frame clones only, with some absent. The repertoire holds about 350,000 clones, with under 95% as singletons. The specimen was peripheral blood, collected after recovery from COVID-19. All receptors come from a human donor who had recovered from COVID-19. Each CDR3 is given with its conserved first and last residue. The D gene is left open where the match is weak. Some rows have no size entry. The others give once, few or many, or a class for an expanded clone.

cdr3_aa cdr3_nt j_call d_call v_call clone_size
CASTDGLSYEQYF TGTGCCAGCACCGACGGACTGAGCTACGAGCAGTACTTC TRBJ2-7 NA TRBV6-5 NA
CASSRQGYLNEQFF TGTGCCAGCAGCCGCCAGGGCTACCTCAATGAGCAGTTCTTC TRBJ2-1 NA TRBV3-1/TRBV3-2 NA
CASSSRRDRDYEQYF TGTGCCAGCAGCTCGCGACGAGACAGGGACTACGAGCAGTACTTC TRBJ2-7 TRBD1 TRBV7-9 NA
CASSLDAGGNTEAFF TGCGCCAGCAGCTTGGATGCAGGGGGGAACACTGAAGCTTTCTTT TRBJ1-1 TRBD1 TRBV5-1 NA
CASSLGAAGGRSYNEQFF TGTGCCAGCAGCTTAGGGGCAGCGGGGGGCCGCTCCTACAATGAGCAGTTCTTC TRBJ2-1 TRBD2 TRBV9 once
CATGGAGGNTGELFF TGTGCCACCGGGGGAGCGGGAGGGAACACCGGGGAGCTGTTTTTT TRBJ2-2 TRBD2 TRBV24-1 NA
CASSHRGRNEKLFF TGTGCCAGCAGCCATAGGGGGCGTAATGAAAAACTGTTTTTT TRBJ1-4 TRBD1 TRBV13 NA
CASSAKQGAYGYTF TGTGCCAGCAGCGCTAAACAGGGGGCCTATGGCTACACCTTC TRBJ1-2 TRBD1 TRBV2 NA
CASSQEGYEQYF TGCGCCAGCAGCCAAGAGGGTTACGAGCAGTACTTC TRBJ2-7 NA TRBV4-1 once
CASSAGGEQYF TGCGCCAGCAGCGCAGGGGGCGAGCAGTACTTC TRBJ2-7 TRBD1 TRBV10-2 once
CASSRLGDRGYGYTF TGTGCCAGCAGCCGACTGGGGGACAGGGGGTATGGCTACACCTTC TRBJ1-2 TRBD1 TRBV27 NA
CANSLGQDQETQYF TGTGCCAACAGCTTGGGGCAGGACCAAGAGACCCAGTACTTC TRBJ2-5 NA TRBV5-6 NA
CASSPQGARGEKLFF TGTGCCAGCTCACCTCAGGGGGCCCGGGGTGAAAAACTGTTTTTT TRBJ1-4 TRBD1 TRBV18 NA
CASSRSGDRGHGAFF TGTGCCAGCAGCCGGTCGGGGGACAGGGGGCACGGAGCTTTCTTT TRBJ1-1 TRBD1 TRBV28 NA
CASSLDVGLGTDTQYF TGCGCCAGCAGCTTGGATGTGGGGTTAGGCACAGATACGCAGTATTTT TRBJ2-3 NA TRBV5-1 NA
CSVEDYGYTF TGCAGCGTTGAAGATTATGGCTACACCTTC TRBJ1-2 NA TRBV29-1 once
CASSLASRSGGYEQYF TGTGCCAGCAGCTTAGCGTCAAGGAGCGGGGGTTACGAGCAGTACTTC TRBJ2-7 TRBD2 TRBV7-9 NA
CASSLFPSGEGDTQYF TGTGCCAGCAGCTTATTCCCTAGCGGGGAGGGAGATACGCAGTATTTT TRBJ2-3 TRBD2 TRBV7-8 NA
CASSEQDRHGYTF TGTGCCAGCAGTGAGCAAGACAGGCATGGCTACACCTTC TRBJ1-2 NA TRBV25-1 NA
CASSVDGGDYNEQFF TGTGCCAGCAGCGTAGACGGGGGAGACTACAATGAGCAGTTCTTC TRBJ2-1 NA TRBV9 NA
CASSLVGHGNKNIQYF TGTGCCAGCAGCTTGGTAGGACACGGAAATAAAAACATTCAGTACTTC TRBJ2-4 NA TRBV5-4 NA
CASSQELRGATDTQYF TGTGCCAGCAGTCAGGAGCTCAGGGGAGCCACAGATACGCAGTATTTT TRBJ2-3 NA TRBV11-2 NA
CASSWSAGGKNIQYF TGTGCCAGCAGTTGGTCGGCGGGGGGTAAAAACATTCAGTACTTC TRBJ2-4 TRBD2 TRBV3-1/TRBV3-2 NA
CASSGQEGGGEKLFF TGTGCCAGCAGCGGACAGGAGGGGGGGGGTGAAAAACTGTTTTTT TRBJ1-4 TRBD1 TRBV7-6 NA
CASSLASDTQYF TGTGCCAGCAGCCTAGCGTCAGATACGCAGTATTTT TRBJ2-3 NA TRBV3-1/TRBV3-2 NA
CASSSRTGFGYTF TGTGCCAGCAGCTCCCGAACAGGGTTTGGCTACACCTTC TRBJ1-2 NA TRBV6-5 NA
CASSIEDRAGMSYTF TGTGCCAGTAGTATAGAGGACAGGGCCGGAATGAGCTACACCTTC TRBJ1-2 TRBD1 TRBV19 once
CASSFGPNPYNSPLHF TGTGCCAGCAGTTTCGGACCGAATCCCTATAATTCACCCCTCCACTTT TRBJ1-6 NA TRBV6-5 once
CSASVGPITEAFF TGCAGTGCTAGTGTGGGGCCGATCACTGAAGCTTTCTTT TRBJ1-1 NA TRBV20-1 once